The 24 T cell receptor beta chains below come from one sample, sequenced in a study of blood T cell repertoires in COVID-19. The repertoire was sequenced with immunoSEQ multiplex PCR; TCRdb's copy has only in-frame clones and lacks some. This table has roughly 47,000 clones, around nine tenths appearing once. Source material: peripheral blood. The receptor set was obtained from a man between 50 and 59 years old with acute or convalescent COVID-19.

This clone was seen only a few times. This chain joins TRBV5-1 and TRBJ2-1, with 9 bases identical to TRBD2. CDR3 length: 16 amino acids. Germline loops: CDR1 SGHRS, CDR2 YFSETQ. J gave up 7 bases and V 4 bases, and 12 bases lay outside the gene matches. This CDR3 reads CASSGGSGSLTNEQFF. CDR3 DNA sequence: TGCGCCAGCAGCGGGGGTAGCGGGAGTCTTACGAATGAGCAGTTCTTC.

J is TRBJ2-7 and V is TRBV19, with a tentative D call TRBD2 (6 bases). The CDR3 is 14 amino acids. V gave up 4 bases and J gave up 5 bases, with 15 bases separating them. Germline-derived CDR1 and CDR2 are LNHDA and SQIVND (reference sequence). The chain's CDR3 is CASSSSGGTHEQYF. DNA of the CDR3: TGTGCCAGTAGTAGCTCCGGCGGGACCCACGAGCAGTACTTC.

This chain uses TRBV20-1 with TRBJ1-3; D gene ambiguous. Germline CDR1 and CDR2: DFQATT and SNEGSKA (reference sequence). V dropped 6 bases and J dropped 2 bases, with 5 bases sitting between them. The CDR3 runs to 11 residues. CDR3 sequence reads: CSALTGNTIYF. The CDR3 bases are TGCAGTGCGCTAACTGGAAACACCATATATTTT.

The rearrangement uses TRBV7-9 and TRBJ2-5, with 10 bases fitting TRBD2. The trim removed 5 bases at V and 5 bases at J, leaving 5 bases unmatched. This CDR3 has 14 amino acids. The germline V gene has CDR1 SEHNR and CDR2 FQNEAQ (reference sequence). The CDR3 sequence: CASSPSGSGETQYF. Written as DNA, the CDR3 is TGTGCCAGCAGCCCTAGCGGGAGCGGGGAGACCCAGTACTTC.

CDR3 DNA: TGTGCCAGCAGTTACGCAGGGCTTGCAACTAATGAAAAACTGTTTTTT. Residues: CASSYAGLATNEKLFF. The V gene is TRBV6-5, the J gene TRBJ1-4; D perhaps matches TRBD1 (5 bases). V was trimmed by 2 bases and J by 0 bases, leaving 10 bases between them. There are 16 residues in the CDR3. The germline V gene encodes CDR1 MNHEY and CDR2 SVGAGI.

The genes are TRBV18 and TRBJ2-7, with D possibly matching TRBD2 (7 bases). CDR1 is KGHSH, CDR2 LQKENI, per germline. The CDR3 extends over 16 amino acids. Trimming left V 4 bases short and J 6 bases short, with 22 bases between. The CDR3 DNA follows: TGTGCCAGCTCACAAACAATGAGTAGGGGGGGAACCGAGCAGTACTTC. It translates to CASSQTMSRGGTEQYF.

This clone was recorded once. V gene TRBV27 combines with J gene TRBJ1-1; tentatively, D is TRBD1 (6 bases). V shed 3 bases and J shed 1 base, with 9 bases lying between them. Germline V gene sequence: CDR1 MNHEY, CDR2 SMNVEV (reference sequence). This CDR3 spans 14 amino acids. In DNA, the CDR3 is TGTGCCAGCAGTTTTGGGGGCCCGAACACTGAAGCTTTCTTT. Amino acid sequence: CASSFGGPNTEAFF.

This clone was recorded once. The CDR3 sequence is CASSRGQGDYNEQFF. CDR3 coding DNA: TGTGCCAGCAGCCGGGGACAGGGGGACTACAATGAGCAGTTCTTC. The chain has TRBV28 and TRBJ2-1; TRBD1 matches at 11 bases. The CDR3 totals 15 residues. J gave up 3 bases and V 6 bases, and 4 bases lay outside the gene matches. From germline, CDR1 is MDHEN and CDR2 SYDVKM.

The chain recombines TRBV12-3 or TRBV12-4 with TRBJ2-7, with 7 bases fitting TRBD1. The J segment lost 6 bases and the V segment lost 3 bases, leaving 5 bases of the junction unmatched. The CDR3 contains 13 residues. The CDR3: CASSLRDRREQYF. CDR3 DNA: TGTGCCAGCAGTTTGAGGGACAGACGCGAGCAGTACTTC.

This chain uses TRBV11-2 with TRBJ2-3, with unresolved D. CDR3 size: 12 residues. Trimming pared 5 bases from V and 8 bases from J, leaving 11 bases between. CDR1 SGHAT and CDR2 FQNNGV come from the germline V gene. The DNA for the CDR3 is TGTGCCAGCAGCGCCCTAGGATCTACGCAGTATTTT. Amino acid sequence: CASSALGSTQYF. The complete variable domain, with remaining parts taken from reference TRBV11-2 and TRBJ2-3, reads EAGVAQSPRYKIIEKRQSVAFWCNPISGHATLYWYQQILGQGPKLLIQFQNNGVVDDSQLPKDRFSAERLKGVDSTLKIQPAKLEDSAVYLCASSALGSTQYFGPGTRLTVL.

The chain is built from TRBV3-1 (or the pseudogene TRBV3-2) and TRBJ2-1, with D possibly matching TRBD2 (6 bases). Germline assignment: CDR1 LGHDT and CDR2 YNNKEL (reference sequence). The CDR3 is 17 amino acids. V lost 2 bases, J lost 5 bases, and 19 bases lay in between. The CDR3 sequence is CASSQLWGTSENNEQFF. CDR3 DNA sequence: TGTGCCAGCAGCCAATTATGGGGGACTTCTGAGAACAATGAGCAGTTCTTC.

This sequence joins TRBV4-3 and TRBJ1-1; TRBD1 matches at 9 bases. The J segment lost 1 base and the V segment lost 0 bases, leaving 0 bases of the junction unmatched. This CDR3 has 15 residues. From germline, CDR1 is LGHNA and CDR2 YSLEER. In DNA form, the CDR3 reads TGCGCCAGCAGCCAAGAGGACAGGGGGAACACTGAAGCTTTCTTT. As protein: CASSQEDRGNTEAFF.

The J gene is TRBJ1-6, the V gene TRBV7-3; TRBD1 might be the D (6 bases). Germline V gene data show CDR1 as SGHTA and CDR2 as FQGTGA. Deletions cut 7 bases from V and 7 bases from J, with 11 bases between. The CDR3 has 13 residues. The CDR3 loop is CASTPRGNSPLHF. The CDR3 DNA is TGTGCCAGCACCCCAAGGGGGAATTCACCCCTCCACTTT.

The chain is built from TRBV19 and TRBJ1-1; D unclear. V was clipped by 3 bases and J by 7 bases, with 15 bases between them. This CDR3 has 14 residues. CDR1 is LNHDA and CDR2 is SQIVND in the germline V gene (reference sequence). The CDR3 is CASSILAEVSEAFF. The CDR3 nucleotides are TGTGCCAGTAGTATTTTGGCGGAGGTCAGTGAAGCTTTCTTT.

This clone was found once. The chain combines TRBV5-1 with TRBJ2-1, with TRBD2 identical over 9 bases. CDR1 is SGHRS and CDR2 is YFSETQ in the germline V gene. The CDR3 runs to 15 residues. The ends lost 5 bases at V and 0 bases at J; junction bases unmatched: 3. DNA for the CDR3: TGCGCCAGCAGTTTTAGCGGGAGCTCCTACAATGAGCAGTTCTTC. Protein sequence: CASSFSGSSYNEQFF.

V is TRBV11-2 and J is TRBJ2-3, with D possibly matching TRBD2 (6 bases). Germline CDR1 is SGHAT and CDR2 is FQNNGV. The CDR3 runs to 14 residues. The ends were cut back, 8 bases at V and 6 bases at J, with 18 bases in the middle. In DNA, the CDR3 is TGTGCCAGCGGAACGGGACTCTCGGGCGATACGCAGTATTTT. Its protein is CASGTGLSGDTQYF.

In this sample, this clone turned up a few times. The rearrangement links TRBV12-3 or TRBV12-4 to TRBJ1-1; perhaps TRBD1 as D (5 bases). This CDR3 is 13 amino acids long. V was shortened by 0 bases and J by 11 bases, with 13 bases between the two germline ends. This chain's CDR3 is CASSLASTVDAFF. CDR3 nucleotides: TGTGCCAGCAGTTTAGCGTCGACAGTGGATGCTTTCTTT.

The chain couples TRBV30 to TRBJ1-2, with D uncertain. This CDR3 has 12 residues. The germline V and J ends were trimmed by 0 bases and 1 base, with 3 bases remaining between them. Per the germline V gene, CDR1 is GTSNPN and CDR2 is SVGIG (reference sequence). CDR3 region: CAWSVLNYGYTF. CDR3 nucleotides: TGTGCCTGGAGTGTCCTTAACTATGGCTACACCTTC.

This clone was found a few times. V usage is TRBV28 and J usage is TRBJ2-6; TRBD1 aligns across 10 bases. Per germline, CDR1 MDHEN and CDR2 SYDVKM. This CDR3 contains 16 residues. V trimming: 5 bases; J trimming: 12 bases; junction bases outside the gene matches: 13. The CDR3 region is CASSSGQGDPLTVLTF. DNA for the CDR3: TGTGCCAGCAGTAGCGGACAGGGGGACCCTTTGACCGTCCTGACTTTC.

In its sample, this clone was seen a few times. The CDR3 sequence: CASSSGLSNTEAFF. CDR3 DNA: TGTGCCAGCAGCTCGGGACTCTCGAACACTGAAGCTTTCTTT. The genes are TRBV7-8 and TRBJ1-1, with D possibly TRBD1 on 5 matching bases. Germline V gives CDR1 SGHVS, CDR2 FQNEAQ. V was cut by 4 bases and J by 1 base, with 10 bases left in between. The CDR3 loop spans 14 amino acids.

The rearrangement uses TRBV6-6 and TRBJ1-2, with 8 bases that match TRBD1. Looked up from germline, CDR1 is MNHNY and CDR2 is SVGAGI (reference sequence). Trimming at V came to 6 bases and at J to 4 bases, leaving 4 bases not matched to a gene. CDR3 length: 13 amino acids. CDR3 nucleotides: TGTGCCAGCAGCCCAGGGGGCGTCTATGGCTACACCTTC. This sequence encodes CASSPGGVYGYTF.

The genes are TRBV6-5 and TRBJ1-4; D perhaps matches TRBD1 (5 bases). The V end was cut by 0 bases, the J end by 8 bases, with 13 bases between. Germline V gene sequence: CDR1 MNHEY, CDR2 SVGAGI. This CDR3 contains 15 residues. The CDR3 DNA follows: TGTGCCAGCAGTTACTCGCGAGGGCGGGGGGAAAAACTGTTTTTT. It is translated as CASSYSRGRGEKLFF.

The CDR3 region is CASSPGILNEQFF. Here the CDR3 DNA reads TGCGCCAGCAGCCCCGGGATCCTCAATGAGCAGTTCTTC. The genes are TRBV5-1 and TRBJ2-1; a weak D match, TRBD2 (5 bases). The CDR3 is 13 residues long. V dropped 4 bases and J dropped 6 bases, with 11 bases sitting between them. Germline CDR1 is SGHRS and CDR2 is YFSETQ.

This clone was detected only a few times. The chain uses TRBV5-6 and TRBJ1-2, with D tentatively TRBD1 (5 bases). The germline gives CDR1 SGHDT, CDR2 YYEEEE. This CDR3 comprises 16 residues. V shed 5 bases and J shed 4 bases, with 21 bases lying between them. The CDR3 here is CASSSEGPRATYGYTF. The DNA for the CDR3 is TGTGCCAGCAGTTCGGAGGGACCCAGGGCTACCTATGGCTACACCTTC.